These T cell receptor beta chains were read from a single sample in a study of graft-versus-host responses after intestinal transplantation. The protocol was immunoSEQ multiplex PCR, while the TCRdb copy is restricted to in-frame clones and leaves out a portion. The table has about 7,000 clones, around a third seen once; the top ten hold 6%. Sequenced material: alloreactive CD8+ T cells from a mixed lymphocyte reaction culture, taken before transplantation. These receptors all come from a human patient who was an organ donor for intestinal transplantation. The CDR3 runs from the conserved cysteine through the conserved F or W. A D gene is named only where the DNA matches it firmly. Clone sizes are given selectively: once, few, many, or a class where the clone is expanded.

length	size	V	D	J	CDR3	DNA
14	-	TRBV15	-	TRBJ1-2	CATLQGSFLYGYTF	TGTGCCACCTTACAGGGTAGCTTTCTCTATGGCTACACCTTC
15	-	TRBV6-1	-	TRBJ2-3	CATTGLPTILDTQYF	TGTGCCACTACCGGGCTCCCCACTATTCTTGATACGCAGTATTTT
13	few	TRBV19	-	TRBJ2-2	CASSITLTGELFF	TGTGCCAGTAGTATAACACTCACCGGGGAGCTGTTTTTT
12	few	TRBV7-9	-	TRBJ1-2	CASSWTRQSYTF	TGTGCCAGCAGCTGGACTAGACAAAGCTACACCTTC
16	-	TRBV7-6	TRBD2	TRBJ2-5	CASSLGARGGTETQYF	TGTGCCAGCAGCTTAGGTGCCCGGGGGGGGACGGAGACCCAGTACTTC
18	-	TRBV5-4	TRBD1	TRBJ1-2	CASSLKTGGEYWGYGYTF	TGTGCCAGCAGCTTGAAGACAGGGGGCGAGTATTGGGGCTATGGCTACACCTTC
14	few	TRBV7-3	-	TRBJ2-5	CASSPTGSQETQYF	TGTGCCAGCAGCCCTACGGGCAGCCAAGAGACCCAGTACTTC
15	-	TRBV6-5	-	TRBJ1-1	CASSYGLEGNTEAFF	TGTGCCAGCAGTTACGGTCTGGAGGGGAACACTGAAGCTTTCTTT
13	few	TRBV19	-	TRBJ2-1	CASSPPSYNEQFF	TGTGCCAGTAGCCCCCCCTCCTACAATGAGCAGTTCTTC
15	few	TRBV18	-	TRBJ2-7	CASSPRQGGIREQYF	TGTGCCAGCTCACCACGTCAGGGTGGTATTCGCGAGCAGTACTTC
14	once	TRBV5-1	-	TRBJ1-1	CASRAGQTNTEAFF	TGCGCCAGCAGGGCGGGCCAAACGAACACTGAAGCTTTCTTT
16	-	TRBV7-3	TRBD2	TRBJ2-1	CASSLTAGSSYNEQFF	TGTGCCAGCAGCTTAACAGCGGGGAGCTCCTACAATGAGCAGTTCTTC
15	-	TRBV4-2	TRBD1	TRBJ2-7	CASSRQDRTFGEQYF	TGTGCCAGCAGCCGACAGGACAGGACCTTCGGCGAGCAGTACTTC
14	-	TRBV6-5	TRBD2	TRBJ2-5	CASSYRLGPGGQYF	TGTGCCAGCAGTTACAGGTTGGGCCCGGGGGGCCAGTACTTC
15	-	TRBV4-1	TRBD2	TRBJ2-7	CASSQDPSGIYEQYF	TGCGCCAGCAGCCAAGATCCTAGCGGGATATACGAGCAGTACTTC
15	once	TRBV4-1	-	TRBJ2-5	CASSQWGYRGKTQYF	TGCGCCAGCAGCCAATGGGGGTATAGGGGAAAGACCCAGTACTTC
20	medium-sized	TRBV4-2	-	TRBJ1-6	CASSQDFSSGDIEWGSPLHF	TGTGCCAGCAGCCAAGATTTCTCAAGCGGAGACATTGAATGGGGTTCACCCCTCCACTTT
16	few	TRBV6-9	-	TRBJ2-5	CASSHQSWVGGGTQYF	TGTGCCAGCAGTCACCAATCCTGGGTTGGTGGCGGGACCCAGTACTTC
16	medium-sized	TRBV11-2	-	TRBJ2-3	CASSYPSGHSTDTQYF	TGTGCCAGCAGCTACCCTTCGGGACACAGCACAGATACGCAGTATTTT
13	-	TRBV6-1	-	TRBJ1-1	CASSFTTGFEAFF	TGTGCCAGCAGTTTCACTACGGGTTTTGAAGCTTTCTTT
15	-	TRBV18	TRBD1	TRBJ1-4	CASSPRRTGGRKLFF	TGTGCCAGCTCACCACGCCGGACAGGGGGGAGAAAACTGTTTTTT
15	medium-sized	TRBV5-4	-	TRBJ2-3	CASSLALGPTDTQYF	TGTGCCAGCAGCTTGGCTCTAGGGCCCACAGATACGCAGTATTTT
15	-	TRBV5-3	TRBD1	TRBJ2-7	CASRSGTGGFYEQYF	TGTGCCAGCAGGTCCGGGACAGGAGGCTTTTACGAGCAGTACTTC
15	few	TRBV6-9	-	TRBJ1-2	CASSQMAGTLYGYTF	TGTGCCAGCTCCCAAATGGCAGGGACCCTATATGGCTACACCTTC
11	few	TRBV7-3	-	TRBJ2-7	CASSNSYEQYF	TGTGCCAGCAGTAACTCCTACGAGCAGTACTTC
11	few	TRBV20-1	-	TRBJ1-5	CSARRGLPQHF	TGCAGTGCTAGACGGGGACTGCCCCAGCATTTT
14	medium-sized	TRBV2	-	TRBJ2-2	CASSVPSGTGELFF	TGTGCCAGCAGTGTCCCTAGTGGCACCGGGGAGCTGTTTTTT
16	-	TRBV13	-	TRBJ2-7	CASSYELQAAGYEQYF	TGTGCCAGCAGTTATGAACTACAGGCAGCGGGCTACGAGCAGTACTTC
15	-	TRBV19	-	TRBJ1-1	CASSSFRTLESEAFF	TGTGCCAGTAGCAGCTTCCGGACATTAGAGAGTGAAGCTTTCTTT
14	few	TRBV11-2	TRBD1	TRBJ2-7	CASSGWGQPYEQYF	TGTGCCAGCAGCGGGTGGGGACAGCCCTACGAGCAGTACTTC
16	-	TRBV5-1	-	TRBJ2-1	CASSLQTGLSYNEQFF	TGCGCCAGCAGCTTGCAAACAGGGCTTTCATACAATGAGCAGTTCTTC
15	-	TRBV7-9	-	TRBJ2-7	CASSFQGPSSYEQYF	TGTGCCAGCAGCTTTCAGGGGCCTAGCTCCTACGAGCAGTACTTC
12	few	TRBV7-8	-	TRBJ1-3	CASSRGLDTIYF	TGTGCCAGCAGCCGTGGACTGGACACCATATATTTT
14	-	TRBV7-9	TRBD2	TRBJ2-2	CASSQARGETELFF	TGTGCCAGCAGCCAAGCCCGGGGGGAAACAGAGCTGTTTTTT
14	few	TRBV6-6	TRBD1	TRBJ2-7	CASRNPGQGHEQYF	TGTGCCAGCAGAAACCCGGGACAGGGCCACGAGCAGTACTTC
13	-	TRBV7-8	-	TRBJ1-4	CASSSPGLEKLFF	TGTGCCAGCAGCTCGCCGGGCCTTGAAAAACTGTTTTTT
16	few	TRBV6-6	-	TRBJ2-7	CASSYELQAAGYEQYF	TGTGCCAGCAGTTATGAACTACAGGCAGCGGGCTACGAGCAGTACTTC
13	few	TRBV5-1	-	TRBJ2-7	CASSFTVIYEQYF	TGCGCCAGCAGCTTTACAGTAATCTACGAGCAGTACTTC
14	medium-sized	TRBV6-1	-	TRBJ1-2	CASKDSNSFYGYTF	TGTGCCAGCAAGGACAGTAATTCTTTCTATGGCTACACCTTC
15	few	TRBV15	-	TRBJ2-4	CATRPWGEAKNIQYF	TGTGCCACCCGTCCTTGGGGGGAGGCCAAAAACATTCAGTACTTC
14	once	TRBV5-1	-	TRBJ1-2	CASSSTGRRSGYTF	TGCGCCAGCAGCAGTACGGGACGGCGCTCTGGCTACACCTTC
14	few	TRBV7-9	-	TRBJ2-7	CASSLGLWAHEQYF	TGTGCCAGCAGCTTGGGGCTTTGGGCCCACGAGCAGTACTTC
16	few	TRBV2	TRBD2	TRBJ2-1	CASSDWAGGSYNEQFF	TGTGCCAGCAGTGATTGGGCGGGGGGTTCCTACAATGAGCAGTTCTTC
15	large	TRBV4-3	TRBD1	TRBJ2-7	CASSPSGTGAYEQYF	TGCGCCAGCAGCCCCTCCGGGACAGGGGCCTACGAGCAGTACTTC
16	few	TRBV5-3	-	TRBJ1-2	CARSITSGLINYGYTF	TGTGCCAGAAGCATCACCTCGGGACTAATCAACTATGGCTACACCTTC
15	-	TRBV13	-	TRBJ2-4	CASSLDGAAKNIQYF	TGTGCCAGCAGCTTAGATGGGGCCGCTAAAAACATTCAGTACTTC
13	-	TRBV7-2	-	TRBJ2-7	CASSLVPRYEQYF	TGTGCCAGCAGCTTAGTACCCCGCTACGAGCAGTACTTC
16	-	TRBV5-5	-	TRBJ2-1	CASSWLAFTTYNEQFF	TGTGCCAGCAGCTGGCTGGCTTTCACCACCTACAATGAGCAGTTCTTC
14	-	TRBV5-8	TRBD2	TRBJ2-2	CASSQARGETELFF	TGTGCCAGCAGCCAAGCCCGGGGGGAAACAGAGCTGTTTTTT
16	medium-sized	TRBV13	TRBD2	TRBJ2-7	CASSPEGTSGVYEQYF	TGTGCCAGCAGCCCAGAGGGGACTAGCGGGGTCTACGAGCAGTACTTC
15	-	TRBV4-3	TRBD2	TRBJ2-3	CASSRLAGTTDTQYF	TGCGCCAGCAGCCGGCTAGCGGGGACCACAGATACGCAGTATTTT
16	few	TRBV2	-	TRBJ2-1	CASSSPKDSANNEQFF	TGTGCCAGCAGCTCCCCAAAGGACAGTGCGAACAATGAGCAGTTCTTC
13	-	TRBV23-1	-	TRBJ1-2	CASRIPGNRGYTF	TGCGCCAGCAGAATTCCAGGGAATCGTGGCTACACCTTC
14	few	TRBV5-5	-	TRBJ2-3	CASSLYGQYFTQYF	TGTGCCAGCAGCTTGTATGGACAGTACTTTACGCAGTATTTT
12	-	TRBV7-2	-	TRBJ2-5	CASSLVYGTQYF	TGTGCCAGCAGCTTAGTGTACGGGACCCAGTACTTC
13	-	TRBV4-2	-	TRBJ2-7	CASSLGQGREQYF	TGTGCCAGCAGCCTTGGGCAGGGGCGCGAGCAGTACTTC
15	large	TRBV4-3	-	TRBJ2-1	CASSQDRSSYNEQFF	TGCGCCAGCAGCCAAGATCGGAGCTCCTACAATGAGCAGTTCTTC
18	once	TRBV7-9	-	TRBJ2-5	CASSFRLTWFSARETQYF	TGTGCCAGCAGCTTTCGTCTCACGTGGTTCTCCGCAAGGGAGACCCAGTACTTC
19	-	TRBV11-2	TRBD2	TRBJ2-1	CASSLPDPRLAVWRNEQFF	TGTGCCAGCAGCTTACCCGACCCGCGACTAGCGGTGTGGAGGAATGAGCAGTTCTTC
15	few	TRBV6-6	-	TRBJ2-7	CASSYGHQPPYEQYF	TGTGCCAGCAGTTACGGTCACCAGCCGCCGTACGAGCAGTACTTC